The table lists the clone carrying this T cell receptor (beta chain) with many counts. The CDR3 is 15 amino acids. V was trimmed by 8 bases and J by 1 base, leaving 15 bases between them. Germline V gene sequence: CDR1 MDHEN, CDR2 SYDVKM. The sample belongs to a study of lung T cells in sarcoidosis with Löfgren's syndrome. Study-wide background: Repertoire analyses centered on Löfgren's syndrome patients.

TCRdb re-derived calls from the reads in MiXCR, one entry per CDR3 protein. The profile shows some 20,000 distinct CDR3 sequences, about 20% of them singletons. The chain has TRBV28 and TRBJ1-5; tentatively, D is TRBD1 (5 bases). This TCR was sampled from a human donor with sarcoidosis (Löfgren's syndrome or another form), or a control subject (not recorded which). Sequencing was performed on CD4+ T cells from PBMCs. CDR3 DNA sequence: TGTGCCAGCGCGACAGCCGGGGGAAGCAATCAGCCCCAGCATTTT. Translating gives CASATAGGSNQPQHF.